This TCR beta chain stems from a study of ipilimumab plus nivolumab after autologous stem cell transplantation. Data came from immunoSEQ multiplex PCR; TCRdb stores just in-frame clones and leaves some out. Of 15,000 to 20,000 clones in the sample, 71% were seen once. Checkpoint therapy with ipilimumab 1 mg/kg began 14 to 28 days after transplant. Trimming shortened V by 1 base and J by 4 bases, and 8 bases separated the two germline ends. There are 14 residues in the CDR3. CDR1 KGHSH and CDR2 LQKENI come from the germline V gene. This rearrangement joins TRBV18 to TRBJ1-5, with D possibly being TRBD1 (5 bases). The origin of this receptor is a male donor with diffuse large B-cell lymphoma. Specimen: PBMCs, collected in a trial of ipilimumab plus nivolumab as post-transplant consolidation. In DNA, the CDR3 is TGTGCCAGCTCACCACAGGGGTATAATCAGCCCCAGCATTTT. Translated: CASSPQGYNQPQHF.